This T cell receptor (beta chain) was captured by sequencing in a study of T cell responses to AZD1222 COVID-19 vaccine. From germline, CDR1 is SQVTM and CDR2 ANQGSEA. The V and J ends lost 4 bases and 6 bases respectively, with 18 bases between them. CDR3 length equals 14 residues. Study outcomes and limitations: Sampling that yielded the repertoires occurred only after the peak T cell response. Nearly half of unique spike-specific TCRs reportedly avoided B.1.351 and B.1.1.7 mutated regions.

On this clone: Its antigen is not identified.

This table comes from immunoSEQ multiplex PCR, and its TCRdb copy is limited to in-frame clones, with some not included. This sample has 100,000 or so clones, with about 86% found just once. The source was peripheral blood, collected on day 0 of AZD1222 vaccination. This sequence was found in an adult in good health. The rearrangement uses TRBV29-1 and TRBJ1-2; D is perhaps TRBD1 (5 bases). Here the CDR3 reads CSVGGGYPTDGYTF. In nucleotides, the CDR3 is TGCAGCGTTGGGGGGGGATACCCAACGGATGGCTACACCTTC.